The 26 T cell receptor beta chains presented below share a single source sample, sequenced in a study of T cell repertoires in cytomegalovirus infection. TCRdb re-analysed the reads in MiXCR, keeping a single row per CDR3 protein. The sample contains 500,000 to 600,000 distinct CDR3 sequences, approximately 15% of which appear only once. The sequencing input was CD8+ T cells from PBMCs. The receptors derive from a human donor in good health (CMV status not recorded). Some clones in this sample may be carry-over from other donors' samples.

The chain carries TRBV6-8 and TRBJ2-1; 13 nucleotides line up with TRBD2. The CDR3 is 16 amino acids. J gave up 8 bases and V 6 bases, and 10 bases lay outside the gene matches. Germline lookup yields CDR1 MNHGY and CDR2 SAAAGT. The CDR3: CASSRLWTSGSDEQFF. Here the CDR3 DNA reads TGTGCCAGCAGCCGACTCTGGACTAGCGGGAGCGATGAGCAGTTCTTC.

The chain uses TRBV7-9 and TRBJ1-1; D is unresolved. CDR1 is SEHNR and CDR2 is FQNEAQ in the germline V gene (reference sequence). This CDR3 has 15 amino acids. V was pared by 5 bases and J by 1 base, with 14 bases between. CDR3 region: CASSLSWSQNTEAFF. The CDR3, as DNA: TGTGCCAGCAGCCTCTCCTGGTCGCAGAACACTGAAGCTTTCTTT.

V usage is TRBV20-1 and J usage is TRBJ2-7; 10 nucleotides match TRBD2. Germline CDR1 and CDR2: DFQATT and SNEGSKA (reference sequence). Trimming removed 0 bases from V and 2 bases from J; junction bases left unmatched: 7. The CDR3 sequence is 16 residues long. The CDR3 loop reads CSARDLWSGRAYEQYF. The CDR3, as DNA: TGCAGTGCTAGAGATCTCTGGAGCGGGAGGGCCTACGAGCAGTACTTC.

V and J are TRBV9 and TRBJ2-3, with D tentatively TRBD1 (5 bases). CDR3 length: 15 residues. Germline V lookup: CDR1 SGDLS, CDR2 YYNGEE. V lost 0 bases, J lost 1 base, and 9 bases lay in between. The CDR3 reads CASSVEGAGTDTQYF. In DNA form, the CDR3 reads TGTGCCAGCAGCGTAGAAGGGGCAGGCACAGATACGCAGTATTTT.

The chain couples TRBV19 to TRBJ2-7; TRBD2 aligns across 11 bases. The V segment lost 0 bases and the J segment 3 bases; nucleotides outside the gene matches: 4. CDR1 is LNHDA, CDR2 SQIVND, per germline (reference sequence). The CDR3 has 16 residues. The CDR3 nucleotides read TGTGCCAGTAGTATAGACCGACTAGCGGGGATCTACGAGCAGTACTTC. This sequence encodes CASSIDRLAGIYEQYF.

In its sample, this clonotype was seen a few times. The V and J genes are TRBV19 and TRBJ1-5, with D unclear. The CDR3 runs 15 residues. The germline gives CDR1 LNHDA, CDR2 SQIVND (reference sequence). V was shortened by 8 bases and J by 0 bases, with 14 bases between the two germline ends. CDR3 nucleotides: TGTGCCAGTGGAGTTACAGAGTTTAGCAATCAGCCCCAGCATTTT. Its protein product is CASGVTEFSNQPQHF.

The sample holds a few counts of this clonotype. Written as DNA, the CDR3 is TGTGCCAGCAGTGAGTTCCTTTCCTACGAGCAGTACTTC. Protein: CASSEFLSYEQYF. The chain combines TRBV6-1 with TRBJ2-7; D not resolved. In germline, CDR1 is MNHNS, CDR2 SASEGT. Trimming took off 3 bases at V and 1 base at J, with 7 bases between the two ends. The CDR3 spans 13 residues.

This clonotype has at least ten counts. This chain connects TRBV6-1 to TRBJ1-1; D possibly corresponds to TRBD1 (5 bases). This CDR3 is built from 14 residues. Germline loops: CDR1 MNHNS, CDR2 SASEGT. Trimming shortened V by 7 bases and J by 5 bases, and 17 bases separated the two germline ends. This chain's CDR3 is CASTFGTSSTEAFF. The CDR3 nucleotides read TGTGCCAGCACCTTCGGGACCTCCTCTACTGAAGCTTTCTTT.

The sample holds many counts of this clonotype. V usage is TRBV7-9 and J usage is TRBJ2-3, with D unresolved. V lost 1 base to trimming and J lost 2 bases, with 13 bases between them. This CDR3 has 16 amino acids. Germline values: CDR1 SEHNR, CDR2 FQNEAQ (reference sequence). The CDR3 spells CASSLGQASHTDTQYF. CDR3 nucleotides: TGTGCCAGCAGCTTAGGGCAGGCGTCACACACAGATACGCAGTATTTT.

This clonotype was seen just once. The chain carries TRBV15 and TRBJ2-1, with TRBD2 matching over 9 bases. The germline V gene encodes CDR1 LNHNV and CDR2 YYDKDF (reference sequence). J lost 1 base, V lost 1 base, and 2 bases had no gene match. CDR3 length equals 16 residues. CDR3 bases: TGTGCCACCAGCAGAGGCCTAGCGGGATCCTACAATGAGCAGTTCTTC. Its translation: CATSRGLAGSYNEQFF.

V is TRBV27 and J is TRBJ2-7, with D perhaps matching TRBD2 (5 bases). The V gene lost 6 bases and the J gene lost 3 bases, with 9 bases spanning the gap. This CDR3 region has 12 residues. Germline CDR1 is MNHEY and CDR2 is SMNVEV (reference sequence). The CDR3 protein is CASRAGIYEQYF. The DNA for the CDR3 is TGTGCCAGCAGGGCCGGGATCTACGAGCAGTACTTC.

This clonotype showed up many times. The rearrangement joins TRBV6-1 to TRBJ2-4, with TRBD1 matching over 7 bases. This CDR3 spans 15 amino acids. The V and J ends lost 4 bases and 3 bases, in that order; junction bases with no gene match: 6. Germline values: CDR1 MNHNS, CDR2 SASEGT. CDR3 DNA sequence: TGTGCCAGCAGTGCGGACAGGCTAGGCAAAAACATTCAGTACTTC. It codes for CASSADRLGKNIQYF.

This clonotype occurred many times. The chain has TRBV29-1 and TRBJ2-1, with TRBD1 as a possible D gene (5 bases). CDR1 is SQVTM, CDR2 ANQGSEA, per germline. This CDR3 region has 14 residues. The V end lost 6 bases, the J end lost 7 bases, and 19 bases lay between the germline ends. The DNA for the CDR3 is TGCAGCGTGGCCTGGCCAGGGCGACCGAATGAGCAGTTCTTC. Amino acids: CSVAWPGRPNEQFF.

The rearrangement links TRBV12-5 to TRBJ2-3, with unresolved D. CDR3 size: 11 residues. Germline CDR1 LGHNT, CDR2 FRNRAP. Trimming left V 5 bases short and J 10 bases short, with 10 bases between. The CDR3 protein is CASGPDSAQYF. The CDR3 DNA sequence: TGTGCTAGTGGTCCCGATTCGGCGCAGTATTTT. The full variable domain, rest sourced from reference TRBV12-5 and TRBJ2-3, is DARVTQTPRHKVTEMGQEVTMRCQPILGHNTVFWYRQTMMQGLELLAYFRNRAPLDDSGMPKDRFSAEMPDATLATLKIQPSEPRDSAVYFCASGPDSAQYFGPGTRLTVL.

The V and J genes are TRBV7-9 and TRBJ2-1, with TRBD2 as a possible D gene (5 bases). Looked up from germline, CDR1 is SEHNR and CDR2 is FQNEAQ (reference sequence). The length of the CDR3 is 15 residues. Trimming shortened V by 0 bases and J by 4 bases, and 10 bases separated the two germline ends. CDR3 protein: CASSLAGVGYNEQFF. The CDR3 nucleotides are TGTGCCAGCAGCTTAGCGGGAGTAGGGTACAATGAGCAGTTCTTC.

The chain couples TRBV19 to TRBJ2-7; 8 nucleotides match TRBD1. The V gene end was trimmed by 0 bases and the J gene end by 7 bases; junction bases not matched to a gene: 14. This CDR3 has 17 residues. Per the germline V gene, CDR1 is LNHDA and CDR2 is SQIVND (reference sequence). For the CDR3, the DNA is TGTGCCAGTAGTATAGATCTGGGACAGGAGCCTCCTGGGGAGCAGTACTTC. Protein product: CASSIDLGQEPPGEQYF. The variable domain in full, completed from reference TRBV19 and TRBJ2-7, reads DGGITQSPKYLFRKEGQNVTLSCEQNLNHDAMYWYRQDPGQGLRLIYYSQIVNDFQKGDIAEGYSVSREKKESFPLTVTSAQKNPTAFYLCASSIDLGQEPPGEQYFGPGTRLTVT.

This clonotype was observed many times. The chain combines TRBV7-3 with TRBJ2-1; 10 nucleotides line up with TRBD2. Unmatched junction bases numbered 6, after V lost 0 bases and J lost 10 bases. Per the germline V gene, CDR1 is SGHTA and CDR2 is FQGTGA. The length of the CDR3 is 15 residues. CDR3: CASSLTGLAGEEQFF. The DNA of the CDR3 is TGTGCCAGCAGCTTAACAGGTCTAGCGGGAGAGGAGCAGTTCTTC. Complete variable domain (other parts from reference TRBV7-3 and TRBJ2-1): GAGVSQTPSNKVTEKGKYVELRCDPISGHTALYWYRQSLGQGPEFLIYFQGTGAADDSGLPNDRFFAVRPEGSVSTLKIQRTERGDSAVYLCASSLTGLAGEEQFFGPGTRLTVL.

This clonotype was counted many times. The chain uses TRBV28 and TRBJ1-1, with unresolved D. V lost 4 bases to trimming and J lost 5 bases, with 8 bases between them. Germline V gives CDR1 MDHEN, CDR2 SYDVKM. The CDR3 is made up of 12 amino acids. CDR3: CASSWVATEAFF. The CDR3 DNA sequence: TGTGCCAGCAGTTGGGTAGCGACTGAAGCTTTCTTT. Full variable domain (remainder filled in from reference TRBV28 and TRBJ1-1): DVKVTQSSRYLVKRTGEKVFLECVQDMDHENMFWYRQDPGLGLRLIYFSYDVKMKEKGDIPEGYSVSREKKERFSLILESASTNQTSMYLCASSWVATEAFFGQGTRLTVV.

This clonotype was observed at least ten times. The rearrangement joins TRBV7-6 to TRBJ2-1; the match to TRBD1 covers 7 bases. V lost 6 bases and J lost 4; bases outside the gene matches: 6. From germline, CDR1 is SGHVS and CDR2 FNYEAQ. This CDR3 has 14 residues. The CDR3 reads CASRATGQYNEQFF. The CDR3 nucleotides read TGTGCCAGCAGGGCTACGGGACAGTACAATGAGCAGTTCTTC.

The chain carries TRBV25-1 and TRBJ1-2; D possibly corresponds to TRBD1 (5 bases). The CDR3 has 13 residues. Trimming stripped 4 bases from V and 7 bases from J, with 13 bases between. Per germline, CDR1 MGHDK and CDR2 SYGVNS. The CDR3 bases are TGTGCCAGCAGTGGAGTAACGGGGACTGGCTACACCTTC. This gives the protein CASSGVTGTGYTF.

In its sample, this clonotype was seen a few times. The CDR3 DNA reads TGTGCCAGCAGCTTAGGGGCAAAGGGCGGCGTGAACACTGAAGCTTTCTTT. Encoded protein: CASSLGAKGGVNTEAFF. This chain links TRBV7-6 with TRBJ1-1; no definite D call. CDR1 is SGHVS, CDR2 FNYEAQ, per germline. The CDR3 runs to 17 residues. Trimming removed 1 base from V and 0 bases from J, with 15 bases in between.

This chain links TRBV27 with TRBJ1-6; 8 nucleotides line up with TRBD1. Germline CDR1 reads MNHEY; CDR2 reads SMNVEV (reference sequence). This CDR3 region has 16 residues. V was clipped by 5 bases and J by 9 bases; unmatched bases: 12. The CDR3 bases are TGTGCCAGCAGTAACACCGGGACAGGACCGGGTTCACCCCTCCACTTT. As protein: CASSNTGTGPGSPLHF.

On this clonotype itself: This may be a read error, as it is one base from a much larger clone. Here the CDR3 DNA reads TGTTCCAGCAGTTTCGTACGGACCAGGATGAACACTGAAGCTTTCTTT. Translated: CSSSFVRTRMNTEAFF. V gene TRBV6-5 combines with J gene TRBJ1-1; D unresolved. CDR3 length equals 16 residues. Germline lookup yields CDR1 MNHEY and CDR2 SVGAGI.

Concerning this clonotype: Given a much more abundant clone one base away, this may be a read error. This chain links TRBV7-9 with TRBJ2-3, with 8 bases lining up with TRBD2. Germline-derived CDR1 and CDR2 are SEHNR and FQNEAQ (reference sequence). There are 17 residues in the CDR3. CDR3 DNA: TGTACCAGCAGCACGACGACTAGCGTAGTTAACACAGATACGCAGTATTTT. Protein: CTSSTTTSVVNTDTQYF.

The chain recombines TRBV30 with TRBJ2-5; 9 nucleotides match TRBD2. CDR3 length: 16 residues. The germline CDR1 and CDR2 sequences are GTSNPN and SVGIG (reference sequence). The junction had 8 bases not matched to a gene; V was cut back by 0 bases and J by 3 bases. CDR3 amino acids: CAWSVGPLAGKETQYF. Written as DNA, the CDR3 is TGTGCCTGGAGTGTAGGACCCCTAGCGGGAAAAGAGACCCAGTACTTC.

This clonotype appeared many times. J is TRBJ2-1 and V is TRBV19, with 9 bases that match TRBD1. The CDR3 extends over 17 amino acids. Losses at the gene ends were 3 bases for V and 9 bases for J; bases not matched to a gene: 15. In germline, CDR1 is LNHDA, CDR2 SQIVND (reference sequence). The CDR3 DNA follows: TGTGCCAGTAGTATTCTACAGGGGGCCCTAATTGATGGTGAGCAGTTCTTC. It encodes CASSILQGALIDGEQFF.